One sample yielded the 30 T cell receptor beta chains listed below, sequenced in a study of tumor-infiltrating lymphocytes in primary liver carcinoma. Starting from around 510 ng of total RNA, TCR beta cDNA was produced with a primer in the constant region. What produced the TCR beta libraries was three nested multiplex PCR rounds using slightly modified ARM-PCR. The opening two PCR rounds, approximately 10 cycles each, paired TRBV1-TRBV30 forward primers with a C-beta reverse primer. TCRdb passed the multiplex PCR reads through MiXCR, listing each CDR3 protein once. This sample has about 180,000 distinct CDR3 sequences, with less than 65% found just once. The authors took blood RNA from unsorted whole blood and also extracted germline DNA. The specimen sequenced was peripheral blood. These receptors all stem from a man in his forties or fifties with primary liver carcinoma and hepatitis B virus infection.

J is TRBJ1-4 and V is TRBV30; D ambiguous. The CDR3 totals 14 residues. Germline CDR1 and CDR2: GTSNPN and SVGIG (reference sequence). The V end lost 1 base, the J end lost 4 bases, and 10 bases lay between the germline ends. CDR3 nucleotide sequence: TGTGCCTGGAGTGCTCGAGGGCGTAATGAAAAACTGTTTTTT. Protein product: CAWSARGRNEKLFF. The whole variable domain, filled in from reference TRBV30 and TRBJ1-4, reads SQTIHQWPATLVQPVGSPLSLECTVEGTSNPNLYWYRQAAGRGLQLLFYSVGIGQISSEVPQNLSASRPQDRQFILSSKKLLLSDSGFYLCAWSARGRNEKLFFGSGTQLSVL.

The J gene is TRBJ2-7, the V gene TRBV5-1; unclear D gene. Germline values: CDR1 SGHRS, CDR2 YFSETQ. Trimming removed 4 bases from V and 2 bases from J, with 10 bases in between. CDR3 length equals 13 residues. As DNA, the CDR3 is TGCGCCAGCAGCCCCTCACAAACCTACGAGCAGTACTTC. Residues: CASSPSQTYEQYF.

Points on this clonotype: A read error may account for a junction end that differs from germline. V and J are TRBV10-2 and TRBJ2-5, with 13 bases matching TRBD2. The CDR3 contains 15 residues. The germline V gene encodes CDR1 WSHSY and CDR2 SAAADI. CDR3 loop: CTSSGTSGDQETQYF. CDR3 DNA sequence: TGCACCAGCAGTGGGACTAGCGGGGATCAAGAGACCCAGTACTTC.

This clonotype was seen only a few times. A read error may produce the germline difference seen at one junction end. V and J are TRBV29-1 and TRBJ2-5; TRBD1 matches at 9 bases. The CDR3 loop spans 13 amino acids. CDR1 SQVTM and CDR2 ANQGSEA come from the germline V gene. In DNA, the CDR3 is TGCAGCGCTGAACAGGGGGCGCCTGAGACCCAGTACTTC. It codes for CSAEQGAPETQYF.

The chain uses TRBV6-7 and TRBJ2-1; perhaps TRBD1 as D (7 bases). TRBV6-7 is identified as an open reading frame with a role that is uncertain. The CDR3 extends over 16 amino acids. V lost 5 bases to trimming and J lost 8 bases, with 22 bases between them. CDR3 coding DNA: TGTGCCAGCAGTCCAACAACCGAGGGCAGGGGGGATGAGCAGTTCTTC. Encoded protein: CASSPTTEGRGDEQFF.

The chain links TRBV30 to TRBJ2-5; D gene unclear. Trimming shortened V by 1 base and J by 2 bases, and 11 bases separated the two germline ends. Germline CDR1 and CDR2: GTSNPN and SVGIG (reference sequence). This CDR3 is built from 14 residues. The CDR3 sequence is CAWSGVEQQETQYF. The CDR3 region has the DNA TGTGCCTGGAGTGGAGTAGAACAGCAAGAGACCCAGTACTTC. The full variable domain, its missing parts supplied by reference TRBV30 and TRBJ2-5, is SQTIHQWPATLVQPVGSPLSLECTVEGTSNPNLYWYRQAAGRGLQLLFYSVGIGQISSEVPQNLSASRPQDRQFILSSKKLLLSDSGFYLCAWSGVEQQETQYFGPGTRLLVL.

Worth noting for this clonotype: Relative to the germline gene, one junction end is altered; a read error may explain this. The chain combines TRBV6-1 with TRBJ2-7; D ambiguous. The CDR3 runs 14 residues. CDR1 is MNHNS and CDR2 is SASEGT in the germline V gene. The CDR3 region is CASNEIGPSYEQYF. As DNA, the CDR3 is TGTGCCAGCAATGAAATCGGGCCATCCTACGAGCAGTACTTC.

The rearrangement uses TRBV11-2 and TRBJ2-1, with D unresolved. From germline, CDR1 is SGHAT and CDR2 FQNNGV. Trimming removed 3 bases at V and 13 bases at J, with 19 bases between. The CDR3 is 14 amino acids. CDR3 loop: CASSFIGVQWDQFF. In DNA, the CDR3 is TGTGCCAGCAGCTTCATAGGAGTACAATGGGATCAGTTCTTC.

This chain links TRBV7-9 with TRBJ2-5; 7 nucleotides align to TRBD1. CDR1 is SEHNR, CDR2 FQNEAQ, per germline (reference sequence). Trimming cost V 6 bases and J 3 bases; bases outside gene matches: 4. The CDR3 is 13 amino acids. The CDR3 bases are TGTGCCAGCAGGGAAACAGGGGAAGAGACCCAGTACTTC. Its translation is CASRETGEETQYF. Full variable domain (rest looked up from reference TRBV7-9 and TRBJ2-5): DTGVSQNPRHKITKRGQNVTFRCDPISEHNRLYWYRQTLGQGPEFLTYFQNEAQLEKSRLLSDRFSAERPKGSFSTLEIQRTEQGDSAMYLCASRETGEETQYFGPGTRLLVL.

The chain employs TRBV6-2 or TRBV6-3 and TRBJ2-3; D not resolved. The CDR3 consists of 15 residues. Deletions cut 5 bases from V and 1 base from J, with 13 bases between. In germline, CDR1 is MNHEY, CDR2 SVGEGT. The CDR3 DNA is TGTGCCAGCAGTCCTCTAGGAGAGGGCACAGATACGCAGTATTTT. Residues: CASSPLGEGTDTQYF.

The rearrangement links TRBV30 to TRBJ2-7; TRBD2 is a possible D gene (6 bases). Germline assignment: CDR1 GTSNPN and CDR2 SVGIG (reference sequence). V dropped 2 bases and J dropped 5 bases, with 10 bases sitting between them. CDR3 length equals 12 residues. The DNA of the CDR3 is TGTGCCTGGAGTCCGGACTACCACGAGCAGTACTTC. Translation gives CAWSPDYHEQYF.

The chain recombines TRBV11-2 with TRBJ1-2; D not resolved. Between the trimmed V and J ends, which lost 7 bases and 2 bases, there was a span of 11 bases. The CDR3 contains 13 residues. Germline CDR1 SGHAT, CDR2 FQNNGV. The DNA for the CDR3 is TGTGCCAGCAACTTTCAGCCAAACTATGGCTACACCTTC. Translated, it gives CASNFQPNYGYTF.

To note about this clonotype: One end of the junction is discordant with germline, which a read error may explain. V is TRBV11-2 and J is TRBJ2-5, with TRBD2 matching over 15 bases. Germline V lookup: CDR1 SGHAT, CDR2 FQNNGV. The CDR3 covers 18 residues. The CDR3 here is CASGLRTSGRAWGETQYF. Written as DNA, the CDR3 is TGTGCCAGCGGCTTAAGGACTAGCGGGAGGGCCTGGGGAGAGACACAGTACTTC.

For this clonotype: One base away lies a much larger clone, so this may be a sequencing read error. The CDR3 does not close with the conserved phenylalanine or tryptophan, likely indicating a read error. The chain recombines TRBV4-1 with TRBJ2-1, with 8 bases matching TRBD1. With V trimmed by 4 bases and J by 0 bases, 5 bases remained unmatched. Germline CDR1 is MGHRA and CDR2 is YSYEKL. CDR3 size: 16 residues. This CDR3 is CASSPTGVGSYNEQFS. The CDR3 DNA reads as TGCGCCAGCAGCCCGACAGGGGTTGGCTCCTACAATGAGCAGTTCTCC.

This clonotype was picked up a small number of times. The V call is TRBV7-9, the J call TRBJ2-7; TRBD2 matches 7 bases. CDR3 length equals 14 residues. After removal of 8 bases from V and 6 bases from J, the junction contained 13 bases not matched to a gene. Germline loops: CDR1 SEHNR, CDR2 FQNEAQ (reference sequence). The CDR3 here is CASPPGGSSGEQYF. The CDR3 region has the DNA TGTGCCAGCCCCCCGGGAGGTTCTTCTGGCGAGCAGTACTTC.

Concerning this clonotype: A much more abundant neighbour one base away suggests this may be a read error. The J gene is TRBJ2-5, the V gene TRBV11-2; TRBD2 agrees at 9 bases. CDR1 is SGHAT and CDR2 is FQNNGV in the germline V gene. This CDR3 has 12 residues. The V segment lost 8 bases and the J segment 3 bases; nucleotides outside the gene matches: 1. CDR3 coding DNA: TGTGCCAGCGGCGGGAGGGAAGAGACCCAGTACTTC. Its protein is CASGGREETQYF.

There are a few counts of this clonotype. J is TRBJ1-1 and V is TRBV6-2 or TRBV6-3, with 10 bases aligning to TRBD1. Germline V gene data show CDR1 as MNHEY and CDR2 as SVGEGT. After removal of 6 bases from V and 6 bases from J, the junction contained 4 bases not matched to a gene. This CDR3 is 13 amino acids long. The CDR3 protein is CASRGTGVAEAFF. CDR3 in DNA: TGTGCCAGCAGAGGGACAGGGGTGGCTGAAGCTTTCTTT.

The rearrangement uses TRBV10-3 and TRBJ2-1; D might be TRBD2 (5 bases). The ends were cut back, 6 bases at V and 13 bases at J, with 22 bases in the middle. This CDR3 has 14 residues. Germline lookup yields CDR1 ENHRY and CDR2 SYGVKD. The chain's CDR3 is CAIRGGGPNCTQFF. The CDR3 coding sequence is TGTGCCATCAGAGGTGGAGGACCCAATTGTACTCAGTTCTTC.

Regarding this clonotype: The germline gene is not matched at one end of the junction; a read error may be the cause. The V and J genes are TRBV29-1 and TRBJ2-7; 10 nucleotides agree with TRBD2. This CDR3 region has 15 residues. Germline V gene lookup returns CDR1 SQVTM and CDR2 ANQGSEA. This CDR3 is CSVRLSSSGSSEEYF. The CDR3, as DNA: TGCAGCGTCAGACTGAGTTCTAGCGGGAGTTCCGAGGAGTACTTC.

This clonotype appeared once. The chain combines TRBV11-2 with TRBJ1-2; D is unresolved. V was cut by 9 bases and J by 5 bases, with 16 bases left in between. CDR1 SGHAT and CDR2 FQNNGV come from the germline V gene. This CDR3 is 13 amino acids long. CDR3 DNA: TGTGCCAGTAGCCCCGGGTCGAATTATGGCTACACCTTC. It codes for CASSPGSNYGYTF. Filled out from reference TRBV11-2 and TRBJ1-2, the complete variable domain reads EAGVAQSPRYKIIEKRQSVAFWCNPISGHATLYWYQQILGQGPKLLIQFQNNGVVDDSQLPKDRFSAERLKGVDSTLKIQPAKLEDSAVYLCASSPGSNYGYTFGSGTRLTVV.

The chain's CDR3 is CASSSATSGRACVGELFF. The CDR3 DNA reads as TGTGCCAGCAGTTCCGCGACTAGCGGGAGGGCCTGTGTCGGGGAGCTGTTTTTT. V is TRBV6-2 or TRBV6-3 and J is TRBJ2-2; TRBD2 agrees at 14 bases. The ends lost 4 bases at V and 7 bases at J; junction bases unmatched: 11. There are 18 residues in the CDR3. Germline V gene lookup returns CDR1 MNHEY and CDR2 SVGEGT.

Notes on this clonotype: A single base separates this from a much larger clone, so it may be a read error. The chain links TRBV11-2 to TRBJ2-1; D perhaps matches TRBD1 (6 bases). The CDR3 consists of 14 residues. The V gene's germline CDR1 is SGHAT and CDR2 FQNNGV. DNA of the CDR3: TGTACCAGCAGATGGGGGCAGGAGGAAAATGAGCAGTTCTTC. It is translated as CTSRWGQEENEQFF.

The chain has TRBV24-1 and TRBJ2-1; perhaps TRBD2 as D (5 bases). This CDR3 region has 14 residues. Germline CDR1 and CDR2: KGHDR and SFDVKD. V lost 2 bases, J lost 9 bases, and 13 bases lay in between. DNA for the CDR3: TGTGCCACCAGTGATTCCCAGAGGGTTGGTGAGCAGTTCTTC. As protein: CATSDSQRVGEQFF.

Many counts were recorded for this clonotype. This chain uses TRBV11-2 with TRBJ2-3, with D maybe TRBD2 (5 bases). CDR3 length: 16 amino acids. Trimming cost V 1 base and J 5 bases, with 16 bases left between them. The germline CDR1 and CDR2 sequences are SGHAT and FQNNGV. The CDR3 region is CASSLVGSRIVDTQYF. The CDR3 DNA sequence: TGTGCCAGCAGCTTAGTGGGGAGTAGGATAGTAGATACGCAGTATTTT. Complete variable domain (other parts from reference TRBV11-2 and TRBJ2-3): EAGVAQSPRYKIIEKRQSVAFWCNPISGHATLYWYQQILGQGPKLLIQFQNNGVVDDSQLPKDRFSAERLKGVDSTLKIQPAKLEDSAVYLCASSLVGSRIVDTQYFGPGTRLTVL.

This clonotype was observed a few times. This sequence joins TRBV7-8 and TRBJ2-5; TRBD2 matches at 7 bases. V shed 2 bases and J 2 bases; nucleotides not matched to a gene: 5. Germline V gives CDR1 SGHVS, CDR2 FQNEAQ. The CDR3 loop spans 15 amino acids. The CDR3: CASSLLRGSQETQYF. The CDR3 coding sequence is TGTGCCAGCAGCTTATTGCGGGGGTCTCAAGAGACCCAGTACTTC.

This clonotype was seen only a few times. This chain uses TRBV4-1 with TRBJ2-7, with D possibly TRBD2 on 6 matching bases. V was pared by 5 bases and J by 5 bases, with 16 bases between. The CDR3 is 14 amino acids. Germline V gives CDR1 MGHRA, CDR2 YSYEKL. CDR3 DNA: TGCGCCAGCAGCTCCGGGGCTCTAGCGAACGAGCAGTACTTC. Encoded protein: CASSSGALANEQYF.

This clonotype has only a few counts. CDR3 sequence: CASSYQGLRTNEKLFF. CDR3 DNA: TGTGCCAGCAGTTACCAGGGGTTGAGGACGAATGAAAAACTGTTTTTT. This chain uses TRBV6-5 with TRBJ1-4, with D possibly matching TRBD1 (6 bases). Trimming removed 2 bases at V and 5 bases at J, with 15 bases between. The CDR3 extends over 16 amino acids. Germline loops: CDR1 MNHEY, CDR2 SVGAGI.

On this clonotype: A much larger clonotype is one base distant, so this may be a read error. V is TRBV29-1 and J is TRBJ2-5; maybe TRBD2 (5 bases). The length of the CDR3 is 14 residues. CDR1 and CDR2 (germline): SQVTM, ANQGSEA. The germline V and J ends were trimmed by 3 bases and 2 bases, with 13 bases remaining between them. For the CDR3, the DNA is TGCAGCGTTGACGATCAACTAGTTCAAGAGACCCAGTACTTC. This gives the protein CSVDDQLVQETQYF. The full variable domain, completed using reference TRBV29-1 and TRBJ2-5, is SAVISQKPSRDICQRGTSLTIQCQVDSQVTMMFWYRQQPGQSLTLIATANQGSEATYESGFVIDKFPISRPNLTFSTLTVSNMSPEDSSIYLCSVDDQLVQETQYFGPGTRLLVL.

The chain links TRBV11-2 to TRBJ2-7; the D gene is possibly TRBD2 (5 bases). Germline V CDR1 and CDR2: SGHAT, FQNNGV. The length of the CDR3 is 14 residues. V shed 5 bases and J shed 7 bases, with 18 bases lying between them. The CDR3 DNA is TGTGCCAGCAGCCCCATCGGGAATTCCCATGAGCAGTACTTC. Amino acid sequence: CASSPIGNSHEQYF.

This clonotype was detected once. This may be a read error: a much more frequent sequence differs by one nucleotide. The gene calls are TRBV29-1 and TRBJ1-1, with D possibly being TRBD1 (5 bases). Germline CDR1 is SQVTM and CDR2 is ANQGSEA. The CDR3 has 11 residues. The CDR3 sequence: CSVDEGTEPFF. The CDR3, as DNA: TGCAGCGTTGACGAAGGGACTGAACCTTTCTTT. The complete variable domain, with remaining parts taken from reference TRBV29-1 and TRBJ1-1, reads SAVISQKPSRDICQRGTSLTIQCQVDSQVTMMFWYRQQPGQSLTLIATANQGSEATYESGFVIDKFPISRPNLTFSTLTVSNMSPEDSSIYLCSVDEGTEPFFGQGTRLTVV.